The present entry profiles one T cell receptor beta chain with its context. Its antigen is not known. Building the TCR beta libraries relied on iRepertoire HTBI primers, and CDR3 regions underwent Arm-PCR. Each CDR3 protein is one row after TCRdb ran MiXCR on the multiplex PCR reads. The sample includes 510,000 or so distinct CDR3 sequences, about 11% of them seen just once. Germline V gene data show CDR1 as SNHLY and CDR2 as FYNNEI. The CDR3 sequence is 16 residues long. Trimming removed 3 bases from V and 0 bases from J, with 12 bases in between. These data belong to a study of regulatory T cells in long-lasting Graves disease. Notes on the study in general: There was favoring of TRBV28, TRBJ1-2 and TRBJ2-5 in persistent disease.

Time point: newly diagnosed GD, antithyroid drugs for less than 3 months. Extracted RNA from PBMCs served as the source of the TCR library. Peripheral blood, nine milliliters of it, was drawn into EDTA tubes. The same data also went into a second study, on T cells in Graves' hyperthyroidism and ophthalmopathy. That study reports: HTBI primers were the set used in a first-round RT-PCR of the TCR CDR3. Prediction of ophthalmopathy progression came a median approximately 7 months pre-onset.

The origin of this receptor is a woman under 40 with Graves disease. Sequences were derived from peripheral blood mononuclear cells (PBMCs), sampled at new diagnosis, from a patient treated with antithyroid drugs. The chain recombines TRBV2 with TRBJ1-3; D not certain. The CDR3 sequence: CASSETGNLSGNTIYF. CDR3 bases: TGTGCCAGCAGTGAGACCGGCAATCTCTCTGGAAACACCATATATTTT.